This entry lists 15 T cell receptor beta chains sequenced from one sample in a study of graft-versus-host responses after intestinal transplantation. Data came from immunoSEQ multiplex PCR; TCRdb stores just in-frame clones and leaves some out. The sample lists just over 4,000 clones, around a fifth seen once, with 5.5% in the top ten. Sample: alloreactive CD4+ T cells from a mixed lymphocyte reaction culture, taken before transplantation. Described subset: CFSE-low proliferating T cells sorted from roughly six-day pre-transplant mixed lymphocyte reaction (GvH or HvG direction). All receptors come from a human patient who was an organ donor for intestinal transplantation.

This clone was seen a handful of times. This rearrangement joins TRBV27 to TRBJ1-6; tentatively, D is TRBD1 (5 bases). Germline V lookup: CDR1 MNHEY, CDR2 SMNVEV (reference sequence). This CDR3 contains 14 residues. V was clipped by 2 bases and J by 11 bases, with 13 bases between them. In DNA form, the CDR3 reads TGTGCCAGCAGTTTACAGGGTGAGACGCCACCCCTCCACTTT. Encoded protein: CASSLQGETPPLHF.

The chain links TRBV5-4 to TRBJ2-5; TRBD1 matches at 8 bases. Trimming at V came to 4 bases and at J to 6 bases, leaving 11 bases not matched to a gene. This CDR3 spans 15 amino acids. From germline, CDR1 is SGHNT and CDR2 YYREEE (reference sequence). The CDR3 reads CASSQDNDRGQTQYF. CDR3 DNA sequence: TGTGCCAGCAGCCAAGATAACGACAGGGGTCAGACCCAGTACTTC.

Only a few counts were recorded for this clone. The chain is built from TRBV5-1 and TRBJ2-3; D call uncertain. CDR1 and CDR2 from the germline V gene are SGHRS and YFSETQ. V was cut by 4 bases and J by 0 bases, with 12 bases left in between. The CDR3 runs 15 residues. The CDR3 DNA reads as TGCGCCAGCAGCCCGGAAGGCAGGAGCACAGATACGCAGTATTTT. This sequence encodes CASSPEGRSTDTQYF.

This clone was counted a few times. Different DNA sequences within this sample yield the same CDR3. J is TRBJ2-3 and V is TRBV6-4; 10 nucleotides line up with TRBD2. V trimming: 0 bases; J trimming: 4 bases; junction bases outside the gene matches: 1. The length of the CDR3 is 15 residues. CDR1 and CDR2 from the germline V gene are MRHNA and SNTAGT. CDR3 bases: TGTGCCAGCAGTGACTCGAGCGGGGGGGCAGATACGCAGTATTTT. Its translation is CASSDSSGGADTQYF.

The genes are TRBV5-1 and TRBJ2-3; 14 bases are shared with TRBD2. The CDR3 extends over 17 amino acids. The V gene's germline CDR1 is SGHRS and CDR2 YFSETQ. Losses at the gene ends were 0 bases for V and 1 base for J; bases not matched to a gene: 1. CDR3 coding DNA: TGCGCCAGCAGCTTGGGGACTAGCGGGGGGCGCACAGATACGCAGTATTTT. It codes for CASSLGTSGGRTDTQYF.

V is TRBV29-1 and J is TRBJ2-1; 9 nucleotides match TRBD2. CDR3 size: 13 residues. Trimming took 6 bases from V and 5 from J; bases not matched to a gene: 5. The germline CDR1 and CDR2 sequences are SQVTM and ANQGSEA. CDR3: CSVLGGGDNEQFF. In DNA, the CDR3 is TGCAGCGTGCTTGGCGGGGGGGACAATGAGCAGTTCTTC.

The genes are TRBV5-4 and TRBJ1-2; weak D call: TRBD1 (5 bases). Germline V CDR1 and CDR2: SGHNT, YYREEE (reference sequence). The germline V and J ends were trimmed by 6 bases and 3 bases, with 15 bases remaining between them. The CDR3 contains 14 residues. CDR3 in amino acids: CASTTTGVYYGYTF. CDR3 nucleotides: TGTGCCAGCACCACGACGGGGGTATACTATGGCTACACCTTC. Full variable domain (outside the CDR3, taken from reference TRBV5-4 and TRBJ1-2): ETGVTQSPTHLIKTRGQQVTLRCSSQSGHNTVSWYQQALGQGPQFIFQYYREEENGRGNFPPRFSGLQFPNYSSELNVNALELDDSALYLCASTTTGVYYGYTFGSGTRLTVV.

In its sample, this clone was seen once. The gene calls are TRBV6-6 and TRBJ2-7; 8 nucleotides align to TRBD2. This CDR3 is 14 amino acids long. Looked up from germline, CDR1 is MNHNY and CDR2 is SVGAGI (reference sequence). Germline trimming cut 2 bases from V and 0 bases from J; bases unmatched to any gene: 0. The CDR3 DNA reads TGTGCCAGCAGTTACGGGACTAGCTCCTACGAGCAGTACTTC. This sequence encodes CASSYGTSSYEQYF.

This clone was seen many times. The chain combines TRBV19 with TRBJ1-5, with a tentative D call TRBD1 (6 bases). The V and J ends lost 5 bases and 5 bases respectively, with 16 bases between them. The CDR3 is 15 amino acids. Germline CDR1 LNHDA, CDR2 SQIVND (reference sequence). The CDR3 sequence: CASSSGQSIYQPQHF. The CDR3, as DNA: TGTGCCAGTAGTTCGGGACAATCTATTTATCAGCCCCAGCATTTT. Full variable domain (remainder filled in from reference TRBV19 and TRBJ1-5): DGGITQSPKYLFRKEGQNVTLSCEQNLNHDAMYWYRQDPGQGLRLIYYSQIVNDFQKGDIAEGYSVSREKKESFPLTVTSAQKNPTAFYLCASSSGQSIYQPQHFGDGTRLSIL.

Relative to its sample, this clone is large. The CDR3 DNA follows: TGTGCCAGCAGGGACAGGGGCCTTAGTCACGAGCAGTACGTC. Encoded protein: CASRDRGLSHEQYV. This rearrangement joins TRBV28 to TRBJ2-7, with 9 bases identical to TRBD1. CDR1 MDHEN and CDR2 SYDVKM come from the germline V gene. This CDR3 region has 14 residues. Trimming removed 6 bases from V and 5 bases from J; junction bases left unmatched: 8.

The rearrangement joins TRBV27 to TRBJ1-3; D is unresolved. Trimming shortened V by 4 bases and J by 0 bases, and 10 bases separated the two germline ends. Germline V gene lookup returns CDR1 MNHEY and CDR2 SMNVEV (reference sequence). This CDR3 region has 15 residues. The CDR3, as DNA: TGTGCCAGCAGTTCTCAACCTACCTCTGGAAACACCATATATTTT. Translated, it gives CASSSQPTSGNTIYF.

This sequence joins TRBV7-3 and TRBJ1-4; D uncertain. The CDR3 consists of 14 residues. Germline-derived CDR1 and CDR2 are SGHTA and FQGTGA. V lost 2 bases to trimming and J lost 4 bases, with 8 bases between them. CDR3 coding DNA: TGTGCCAGCAGCTTAGCCAGGTTTAATGAAAAACTGTTTTTT. The encoded protein is CASSLARFNEKLFF.

This clone occurred a few times. The CDR3 loop reads CASRAGQGADAFF. The CDR3 coding sequence is TGTGCCAGCAGGGCGGGACAGGGGGCGGATGCTTTCTTT. This chain connects TRBV2 to TRBJ1-1; 12 bases match TRBD1. Looked up from germline, CDR1 is SNHLY and CDR2 is FYNNEI. Trimming at V came to 6 bases and at J to 11 bases, leaving 7 bases not matched to a gene. There are 13 residues in the CDR3.

This clone occurred once. V is TRBV19 and J is TRBJ1-5; 7 nucleotides align to TRBD1. The germline CDR1 and CDR2 sequences are LNHDA and SQIVND (reference sequence). The CDR3 runs to 13 residues. After removal of 7 bases from V and 7 bases from J, the junction contained 7 bases not matched to a gene. The CDR3 nucleotides are TGTGCCAGTACCGACAGGGATTGGCAGCCCCAGCATTTT. It is translated as CASTDRDWQPQHF. Combining the CDR3 with reference TRBV19 and TRBJ1-5 gives the whole variable domain DGGITQSPKYLFRKEGQNVTLSCEQNLNHDAMYWYRQDPGQGLRLIYYSQIVNDFQKGDIAEGYSVSREKKESFPLTVTSAQKNPTAFYLCASTDRDWQPQHFGDGTRLSIL.

This clone turned up a few times. Other DNA sequences in the same sample also yield this CDR3. CDR3 sequence reads: CSVGGRGAGANVLTF. CDR3 nucleotide sequence: TGCAGCGTTGGGGGGCGGGGGGCTGGGGCCAACGTCCTGACTTTC. This chain uses TRBV29-1 with TRBJ2-6; TRBD2 matches 8 bases. This CDR3 contains 15 residues. Germline values: CDR1 SQVTM, CDR2 ANQGSEA. Trimming at V came to 4 bases and at J to 2 bases, leaving 4 bases not matched to a gene.